The entry below gives a single T cell receptor beta chain sequence along with its context. What it binds is not known. Individuals having autoimmune disease history or systemic immunosuppression were not enrolled. The sample belongs to a study of OX40 agonist ivuxolimab in advanced cancers. Study results and limitations: Clonal expansion from baseline to week 6 occurred in both CD4+ and CD8+ T cells.

This CDR3 is built from 14 residues. V lost 8 bases to trimming and J lost 5 bases, with 15 bases between them. Germline lookup yields CDR1 SNHLY and CDR2 FYNNEI. Profiling relied on immunoSEQ multiplex PCR, and the TCRdb table lists in-frame clones only, not all of them. There are 9,500 to 15,000 clones in the sample; about 75% occur only once, and roughly 10% lies in the top ten. V is TRBV2 and J is TRBJ2-2, with TRBD2 as a possible D gene (5 bases). The clonotype was recovered from an adult with an advanced solid tumor such as melanoma, head and neck, liver or kidney cancer. The source material was CD4+ or CD8+ T cells sorted from blood, sampled in a trial of the OX40 agonist ivuxolimab. The CDR3 is CASSGGPGTGELFF. In DNA, the CDR3 is TGTGCCAGCTCGGGCGGTCCGGGAACCGGGGAGCTGTTTTTT.